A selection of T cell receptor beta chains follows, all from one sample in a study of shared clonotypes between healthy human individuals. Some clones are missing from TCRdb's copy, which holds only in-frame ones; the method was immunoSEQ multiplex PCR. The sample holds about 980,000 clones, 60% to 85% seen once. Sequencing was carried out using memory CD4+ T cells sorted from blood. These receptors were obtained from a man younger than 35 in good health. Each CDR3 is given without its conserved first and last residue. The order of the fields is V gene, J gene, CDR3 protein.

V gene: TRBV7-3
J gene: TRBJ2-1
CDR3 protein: ASSFQGDYSYNEQF

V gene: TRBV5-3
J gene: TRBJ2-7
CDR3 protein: ARSLGLYEQY

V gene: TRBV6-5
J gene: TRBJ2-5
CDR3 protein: ASSYSLAPLTQY

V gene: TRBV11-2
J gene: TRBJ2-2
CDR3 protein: ASRRLTGVNTGELF

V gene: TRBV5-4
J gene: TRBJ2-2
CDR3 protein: ASSLRSAGELF

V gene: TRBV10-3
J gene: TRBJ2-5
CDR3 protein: AISVGRIRETQY

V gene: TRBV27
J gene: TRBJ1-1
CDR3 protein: ASSSHRQNTEAF

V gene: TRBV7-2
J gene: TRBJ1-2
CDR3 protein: ASSLISGSEYGYT

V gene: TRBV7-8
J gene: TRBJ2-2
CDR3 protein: ASSPRTVTGELF

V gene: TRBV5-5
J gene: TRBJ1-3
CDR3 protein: ASSITGSGNTIY

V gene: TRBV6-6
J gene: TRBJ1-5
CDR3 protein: ASNRGGNQPQH

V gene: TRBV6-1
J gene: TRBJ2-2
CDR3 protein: ASSGDTGELF

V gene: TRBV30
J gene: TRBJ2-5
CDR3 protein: AWSPMRGPETQY

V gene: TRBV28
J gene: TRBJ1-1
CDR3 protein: ASSQGVSEAF

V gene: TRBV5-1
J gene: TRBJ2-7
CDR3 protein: ASSLGGDGGTEY

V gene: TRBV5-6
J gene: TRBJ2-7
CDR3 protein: ASSLVGNYEQY

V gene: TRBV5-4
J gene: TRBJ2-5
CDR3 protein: ASSNREGDQETQY

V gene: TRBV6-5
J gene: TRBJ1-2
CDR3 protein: ASSYSVRWGYT

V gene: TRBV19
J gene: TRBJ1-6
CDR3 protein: ASSTSTGTGESPLH

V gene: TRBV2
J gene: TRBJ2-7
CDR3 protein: ASRGYEQY

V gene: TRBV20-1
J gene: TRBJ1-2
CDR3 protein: SAIILEGYT

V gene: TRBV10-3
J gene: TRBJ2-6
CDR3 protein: AISDSVRGLGANVLT

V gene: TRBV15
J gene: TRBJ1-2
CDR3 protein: ATSRGTNYGYT

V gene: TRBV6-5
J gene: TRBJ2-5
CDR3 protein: ASSYSSTGGWETQY

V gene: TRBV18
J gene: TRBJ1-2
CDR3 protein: ASSPTSDRNYGYT

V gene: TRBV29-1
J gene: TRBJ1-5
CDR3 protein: SVVFQGENQPQH

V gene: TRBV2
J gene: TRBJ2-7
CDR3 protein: ASTEGGPPYEQY

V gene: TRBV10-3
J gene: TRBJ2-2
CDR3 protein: AIRGTGMTGELF

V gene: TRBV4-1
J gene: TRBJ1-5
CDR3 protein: ASSLTETTGGGDQPQH

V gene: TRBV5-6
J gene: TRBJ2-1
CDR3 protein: ASSPEGGQGASEQF

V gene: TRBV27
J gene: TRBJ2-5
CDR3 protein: ASSLSPGGSPSQETQY

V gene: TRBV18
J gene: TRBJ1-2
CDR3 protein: ASSYAGRGQGGYT

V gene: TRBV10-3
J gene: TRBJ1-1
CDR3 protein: AIRGQGARGTEAF

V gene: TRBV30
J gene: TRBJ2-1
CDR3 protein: AWSVQFGIYEQF

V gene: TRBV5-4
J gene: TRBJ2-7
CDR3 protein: ASSLAGGTGASYEQY

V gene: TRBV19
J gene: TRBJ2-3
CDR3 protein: ASSIGSFTDTQY

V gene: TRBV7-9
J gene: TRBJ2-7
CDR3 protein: ASSSGSGLSYEQY

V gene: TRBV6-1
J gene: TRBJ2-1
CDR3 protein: ASSTTSYNEQF

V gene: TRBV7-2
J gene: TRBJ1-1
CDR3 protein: ATSRKGLNTEAF

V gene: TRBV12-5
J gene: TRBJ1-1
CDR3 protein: ASGYTGARDTEAF

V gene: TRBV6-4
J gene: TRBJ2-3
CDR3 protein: ASSAGRFTDTQY

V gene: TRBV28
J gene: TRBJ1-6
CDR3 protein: ASSLGTGNRGSPLH

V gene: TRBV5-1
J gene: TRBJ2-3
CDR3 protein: ASSLDGDTQY

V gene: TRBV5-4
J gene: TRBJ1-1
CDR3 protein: ASSGATNTEAF

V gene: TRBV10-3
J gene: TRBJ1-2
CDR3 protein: AISGQGEGYT

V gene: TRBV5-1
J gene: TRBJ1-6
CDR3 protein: ASSLTGSNSPLH

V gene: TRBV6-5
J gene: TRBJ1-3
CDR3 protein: ASSSRRTTGNTIY

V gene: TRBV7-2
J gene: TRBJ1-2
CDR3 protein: ASSAGKGTGSGYT

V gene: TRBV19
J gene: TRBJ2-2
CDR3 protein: ASKGTGGNTGELF

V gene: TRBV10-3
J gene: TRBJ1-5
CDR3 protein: AISEHGNNQPQH